This TCR beta chain was documented in a study of T cell responses to AZD1222 COVID-19 vaccine. Looking at the study overall: Pooling covered second doses at about 4 or about 12 weeks.

The ends lost 7 bases at V and 5 bases at J; junction bases unmatched: 9. The CDR3 is made up of 16 amino acids. The germline gives CDR1 LNHDA, CDR2 SQIVND (reference sequence). The data were produced by immunoSEQ multiplex PCR, yet TCRdb's version contains in-frame clones alone and is incomplete. The sample lists 150,000 to 200,000 clones; about 86% were seen once. Broader study findings: None of the repertoires were sampled until the peak T cell response had passed. Clonal diversity may have been underestimated in mostly white British donors.

Remarks on this clone: Its antigen is as yet unknown.

This specimen consisted of peripheral blood, obtained on day 0 of AZD1222 vaccination. The receptor was isolated from an adult in good health. The chain combines TRBV19 with TRBJ2-2; 11 positions agree with TRBD1. The DNA for the CDR3 is TGTGCCAGTACCTCCGGGGGGACAGGGGGTACCGGGGAGCTGTTTTTT. It translates to CASTSGGTGGTGELFF.